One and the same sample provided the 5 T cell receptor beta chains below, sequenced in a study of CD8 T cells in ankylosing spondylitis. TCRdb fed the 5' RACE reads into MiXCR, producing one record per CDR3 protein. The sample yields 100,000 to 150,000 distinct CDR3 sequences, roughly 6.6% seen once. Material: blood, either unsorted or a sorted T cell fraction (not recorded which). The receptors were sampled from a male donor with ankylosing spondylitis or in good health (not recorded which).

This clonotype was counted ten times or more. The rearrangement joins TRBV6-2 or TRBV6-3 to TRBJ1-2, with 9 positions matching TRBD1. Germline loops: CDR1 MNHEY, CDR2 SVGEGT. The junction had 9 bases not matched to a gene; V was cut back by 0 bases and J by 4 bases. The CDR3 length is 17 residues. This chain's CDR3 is CASSYSPRDRVLYGYTF. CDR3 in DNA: TGTGCCAGCAGTTACTCGCCTCGGGACAGGGTTCTCTATGGCTACACCTTC.

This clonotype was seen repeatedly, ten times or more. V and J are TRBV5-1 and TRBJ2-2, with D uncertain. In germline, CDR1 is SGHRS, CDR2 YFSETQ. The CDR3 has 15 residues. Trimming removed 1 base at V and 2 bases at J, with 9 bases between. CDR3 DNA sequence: TGCGCCAGCAGCTTGATGGGGATAAACACCGGGGAGCTGTTTTTT. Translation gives CASSLMGINTGELFF.

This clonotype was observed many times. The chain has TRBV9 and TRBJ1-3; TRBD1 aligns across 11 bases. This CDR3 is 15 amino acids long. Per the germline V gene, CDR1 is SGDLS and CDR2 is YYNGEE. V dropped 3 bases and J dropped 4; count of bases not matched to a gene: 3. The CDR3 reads CASSADRGLGNTIYF. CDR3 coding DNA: TGTGCCAGCAGCGCGGACAGGGGGCTCGGAAACACCATATATTTT.

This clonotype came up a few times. Written as DNA, the CDR3 is TGTGCCAGCAGTGAAGGGGGGTTCAGGGGTGAGCAGTTCTTC. It is translated as CASSEGGFRGEQFF. This chain uses TRBV2 with TRBJ2-1; possibly TRBD1 for D (6 bases). V was clipped by 1 base and J by 9 bases, with 13 bases between them. CDR3 length: 14 amino acids. Germline lookup yields CDR1 SNHLY and CDR2 FYNNEI.

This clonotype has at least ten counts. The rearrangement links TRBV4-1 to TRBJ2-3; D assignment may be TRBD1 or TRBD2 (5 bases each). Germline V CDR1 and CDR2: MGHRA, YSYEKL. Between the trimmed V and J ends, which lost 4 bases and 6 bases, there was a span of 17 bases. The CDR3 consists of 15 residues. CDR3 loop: CASSPPGSWVDTQYF. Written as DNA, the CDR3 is TGCGCCAGCAGCCCTCCAGGGAGTTGGGTGGATACGCAGTATTTT.